The T cell receptor beta chain described here comes from a study of identical twins. Study-wide results and limits: The degree of excess twin sharing was weaker in beta out-of-frame sequences. Model-predicted out-of-frame TCR alpha sharing fell below observed values in monozygotic twins.

TCRdb re-called the 5' RACE reads with MiXCR, one entry per CDR3 protein. The data contain fewer than 650,000 distinct CDR3 sequences, approximately 9.6% of them seen just once; the ten biggest clones take up 2.5% to 3.5%. V lost 6 bases, J lost 6 bases, and 17 bases lay in between. In germline, CDR1 is MNHNS, CDR2 SASEGT. The CDR3 covers 15 residues. This clonotype has more than one count but fewer than ten. What it recognizes is unknown. The same data also contributed to another study, on yellow fever vaccine responses in identical twins. That work states: Reportedly, the T cell response mounted by twins to vaccine seemed partly convergent, partly personalized.

The clonotype originates from a woman younger than 35 in good health. This chain links TRBV6-1 with TRBJ2-2; D might be TRBD1 (6 bases). What was sequenced was PBMCs. CDR3 sequence (DNA): TGTGCCAGCAGCCTTACAGGGAACTGGGCCGGGGAGCTGTTTTTT. Its translation: CASSLTGNWAGELFF.